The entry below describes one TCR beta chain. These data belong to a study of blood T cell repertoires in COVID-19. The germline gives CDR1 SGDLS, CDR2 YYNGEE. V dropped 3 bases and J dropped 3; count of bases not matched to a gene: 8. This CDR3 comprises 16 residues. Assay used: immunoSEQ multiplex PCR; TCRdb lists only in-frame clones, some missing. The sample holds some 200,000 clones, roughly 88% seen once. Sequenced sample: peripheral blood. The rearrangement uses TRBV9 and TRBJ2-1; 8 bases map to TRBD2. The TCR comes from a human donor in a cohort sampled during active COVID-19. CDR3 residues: CASSGVAGTGYNEQFF. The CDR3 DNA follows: TGTGCCAGCAGCGGCGTAGCGGGAACGGGCTACAATGAGCAGTTCTTC. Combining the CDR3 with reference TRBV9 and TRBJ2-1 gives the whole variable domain DSGVTQTPKHLITATGQRVTLRCSPRSGDLSVYWYQQSLDQGLQFLIQYYNGEERAKGNILERFSAQQFPDLHSELNLSSLELGDSALYFCASSGVAGTGYNEQFFGPGTRLTVL.